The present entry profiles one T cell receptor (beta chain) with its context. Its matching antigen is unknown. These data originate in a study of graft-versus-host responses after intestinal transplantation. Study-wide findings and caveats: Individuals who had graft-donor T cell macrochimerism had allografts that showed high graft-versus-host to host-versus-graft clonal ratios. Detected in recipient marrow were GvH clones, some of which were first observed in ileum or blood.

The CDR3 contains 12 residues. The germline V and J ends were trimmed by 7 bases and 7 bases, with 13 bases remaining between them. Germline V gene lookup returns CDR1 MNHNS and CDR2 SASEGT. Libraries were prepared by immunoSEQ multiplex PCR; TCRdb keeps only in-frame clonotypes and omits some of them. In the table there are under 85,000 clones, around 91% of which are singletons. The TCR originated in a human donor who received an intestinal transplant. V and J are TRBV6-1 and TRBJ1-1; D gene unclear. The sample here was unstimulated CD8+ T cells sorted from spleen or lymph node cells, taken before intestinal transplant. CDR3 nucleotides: TGTGCCAGCATGTATGAGGTCAGTGAAGCTTTCTTT. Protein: CASMYEVSEAFF.